The rows below give T cell receptor beta chains drawn from one sample of a study of blood T cell repertoires in COVID-19. Data came from immunoSEQ multiplex PCR; TCRdb stores just in-frame clones and leaves some out. The data hold 100,000 to 150,000 clones, with around 90% observed a single time. Sequenced: peripheral blood. These receptors all come from a man aged 50-60 years with active COVID-19. The CDR3 runs from the conserved cysteine through the conserved F or W. Each record gives: CDR3 length, D gene, V gene, CDR3 protein. The D gene is left open where the match is weak.

cdr3_length: 13; d_call: -; v_call: TRBV30; cdr3_aa: CAWSTGVAETQYF
cdr3_length: 18; d_call: TRBD2; v_call: TRBV4-2; cdr3_aa: CASSQPGTSGSVKDTQYF
cdr3_length: 18; d_call: TRBD1; v_call: TRBV12-5; cdr3_aa: CASGLVLGTGANTGELFF
cdr3_length: 16; d_call: TRBD1; v_call: TRBV5-1; cdr3_aa: CASSWGQGATNEKLFF
cdr3_length: 14; d_call: TRBD2; v_call: TRBV30; cdr3_aa: CAWSVSGGRETQYF
cdr3_length: 16; d_call: TRBD1; v_call: TRBV24-1; cdr3_aa: CATSDSSGTGSHGYTF
cdr3_length: 13; d_call: -; v_call: TRBV5-6; cdr3_aa: CASSFVSSGTQYF
cdr3_length: 17; d_call: TRBD2; v_call: TRBV2; cdr3_aa: CASNGLAGGRRTDTQYF
cdr3_length: 15; d_call: -; v_call: TRBV2; cdr3_aa: CASRTQGLQNQPQHF
cdr3_length: 15; d_call: TRBD2; v_call: TRBV5-1; cdr3_aa: CASRRTSGGGNEQFF
cdr3_length: 15; d_call: -; v_call: TRBV19; cdr3_aa: CASRAEVWLNSPLHF
cdr3_length: 16; d_call: -; v_call: TRBV6-1; cdr3_aa: CASSDLEGRGSEKLFF
cdr3_length: 13; d_call: -; v_call: TRBV5-6; cdr3_aa: CASSLYIQETQYF
cdr3_length: 15; d_call: TRBD1; v_call: TRBV19; cdr3_aa: CASTPDRGFNQPQHF
cdr3_length: 12; d_call: -; v_call: TRBV28; cdr3_aa: CASRETGYEQYF
cdr3_length: 15; d_call: -; v_call: TRBV5-4; cdr3_aa: CASSLGRERQETQYF
cdr3_length: 13; d_call: TRBD1; v_call: TRBV7-2; cdr3_aa: CASSLSRDRGAFF
cdr3_length: 12; d_call: -; v_call: TRBV12-3/TRBV12-4; cdr3_aa: CASSLIGVEAFF
cdr3_length: 14; d_call: -; v_call: TRBV10-3; cdr3_aa: CATQSAGLNYGYTF
cdr3_length: 13; d_call: -; v_call: TRBV20-1; cdr3_aa: CSASVQRYNEQFF
cdr3_length: 14; d_call: TRBD2; v_call: TRBV5-6; cdr3_aa: CASSLTSGKETQYF
cdr3_length: 17; d_call: TRBD1; v_call: TRBV2; cdr3_aa: CASSGGTGGALLSEQYF
cdr3_length: 14; d_call: -; v_call: TRBV5-1; cdr3_aa: CASSPLASEETQYF
cdr3_length: 14; d_call: TRBD1; v_call: TRBV5-1; cdr3_aa: CASSLGTDYNEQFF
cdr3_length: 12; d_call: -; v_call: TRBV12-3/TRBV12-4; cdr3_aa: CASSFLSQPQHF
cdr3_length: 16; d_call: TRBD2; v_call: TRBV5-1; cdr3_aa: CASSWGSGGPQETQYF
cdr3_length: 15; d_call: -; v_call: TRBV19; cdr3_aa: CASSIAPRRFQPQHF
cdr3_length: 14; d_call: TRBD1; v_call: TRBV13; cdr3_aa: CASSRDRGRSPLHF
cdr3_length: 15; d_call: -; v_call: TRBV6-4; cdr3_aa: CASSQTPGANSPLHF
cdr3_length: 16; d_call: -; v_call: TRBV7-9; cdr3_aa: CASSGSRRPGDSPLHF
cdr3_length: 18; d_call: -; v_call: TRBV9; cdr3_aa: CASSPTGGGGHHWEKLFF
cdr3_length: 16; d_call: -; v_call: TRBV14; cdr3_aa: CASSQLVAVNTGELFF
cdr3_length: 14; d_call: -; v_call: TRBV11-2; cdr3_aa: CASSLMRGSSPLHF
cdr3_length: 14; d_call: -; v_call: TRBV5-6; cdr3_aa: CASSLPGEGYGYTF
cdr3_length: 16; d_call: -; v_call: TRBV14; cdr3_aa: CASSQVWEWGGTEAFF
cdr3_length: 15; d_call: -; v_call: TRBV5-1; cdr3_aa: CASSLAAGSPDEQFF
cdr3_length: 15; d_call: TRBD1; v_call: TRBV5-1; cdr3_aa: CASRGRTGGTDTIYF
cdr3_length: 16; d_call: TRBD1; v_call: TRBV11-2; cdr3_aa: CASSLDLTGGINEQFF
cdr3_length: 16; d_call: TRBD2; v_call: TRBV5-6; cdr3_aa: CASSLPGTSSRDEQFF
cdr3_length: 16; d_call: -; v_call: TRBV2; cdr3_aa: CASSEEGSGNTGELFF
cdr3_length: 15; d_call: -; v_call: TRBV19; cdr3_aa: CASRERAGAEDTQYF
cdr3_length: 15; d_call: TRBD2; v_call: TRBV3-1/TRBV3-2; cdr3_aa: CASSPAGGLYNEQFF
cdr3_length: 12; d_call: -; v_call: TRBV12-3/TRBV12-4; cdr3_aa: CASSSGYYGYTF
cdr3_length: 13; d_call: -; v_call: TRBV30; cdr3_aa: CAWSVNGASGYTF
cdr3_length: 15; d_call: -; v_call: TRBV9; cdr3_aa: CASSVDGQMNSPLHF
cdr3_length: 16; d_call: TRBD2; v_call: TRBV5-1; cdr3_aa: CASSLMTSGSGETQYF
cdr3_length: 15; d_call: -; v_call: TRBV6-4; cdr3_aa: CASRDRDSPFAGYTF
cdr3_length: 13; d_call: -; v_call: TRBV14; cdr3_aa: CASSQGFPGIQYF
cdr3_length: 15; d_call: TRBD1; v_call: TRBV5-1; cdr3_aa: CASSLGQGAAGELFF
cdr3_length: 16; d_call: TRBD2; v_call: TRBV24-1; cdr3_aa: CATSDPGLAGAETQYF
cdr3_length: 17; d_call: -; v_call: TRBV1; cdr3_aa: CTSSQDHQGGRNSPLHF
cdr3_length: 15; d_call: TRBD2; v_call: TRBV15; cdr3_aa: CATSRDSGGTDTQYF
cdr3_length: 16; d_call: -; v_call: TRBV5-1; cdr3_aa: CASSLGTGLASYEQYF
cdr3_length: 12; d_call: TRBD1; v_call: TRBV6-5; cdr3_aa: CASRGGGETQYF
cdr3_length: 17; d_call: -; v_call: TRBV28; cdr3_aa: CASSGVVVRENTGELFF
cdr3_length: 15; d_call: -; v_call: TRBV6-5; cdr3_aa: CASSPQWFGNTEAFF
cdr3_length: 16; d_call: TRBD2; v_call: TRBV11-2; cdr3_aa: CASSLEGTSGSGELFF
cdr3_length: 12; d_call: -; v_call: TRBV30; cdr3_aa: CAWSRGAETQYF
cdr3_length: 16; d_call: -; v_call: TRBV6-6; cdr3_aa: CASSYRFDLETGELFF